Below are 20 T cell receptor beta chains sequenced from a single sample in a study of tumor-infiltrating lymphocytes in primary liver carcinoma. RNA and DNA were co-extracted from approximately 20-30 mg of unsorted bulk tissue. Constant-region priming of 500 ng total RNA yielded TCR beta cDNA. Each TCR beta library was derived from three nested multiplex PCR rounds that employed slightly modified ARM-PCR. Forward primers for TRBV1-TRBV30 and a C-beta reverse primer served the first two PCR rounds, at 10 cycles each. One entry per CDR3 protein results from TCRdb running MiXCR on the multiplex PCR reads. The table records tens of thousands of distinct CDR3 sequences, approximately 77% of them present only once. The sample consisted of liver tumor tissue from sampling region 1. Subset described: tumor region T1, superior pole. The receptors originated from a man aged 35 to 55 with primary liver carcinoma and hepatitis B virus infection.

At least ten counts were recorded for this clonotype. The CDR3 bases are TGTGCCAGCAGTGAAGCGCTAGCGGGAGAAAACATTCAGTACTTC. This encodes CASSEALAGENIQYF. This sequence joins TRBV6-1 and TRBJ2-4; 10 bases map to TRBD2. The germline V gene encodes CDR1 MNHNS and CDR2 SASEGT. The CDR3 has 15 amino acids. J gave up 5 bases and V 0 bases, and 1 base lay outside the gene matches.

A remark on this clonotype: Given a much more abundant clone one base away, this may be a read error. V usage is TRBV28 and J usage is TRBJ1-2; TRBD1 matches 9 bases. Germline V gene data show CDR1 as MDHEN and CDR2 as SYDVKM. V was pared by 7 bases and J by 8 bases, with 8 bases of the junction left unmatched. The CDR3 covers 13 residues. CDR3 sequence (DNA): TGTGCCAGCATAAGGGACAGGGAGGAAGGCTACACCTTC. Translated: CASIRDREEGYTF.

CDR3 bases: TGTGCCAGCAGTCCCCTCCGTCCATCTGGAAACACCATATATTTT. It encodes CASSPLRPSGNTIYF. This chain links TRBV12-3 or TRBV12-4 with TRBJ1-3; no clear D. The CDR3 spans 15 residues. Trimming pared 5 bases from V and 1 base from J, leaving 12 bases between.

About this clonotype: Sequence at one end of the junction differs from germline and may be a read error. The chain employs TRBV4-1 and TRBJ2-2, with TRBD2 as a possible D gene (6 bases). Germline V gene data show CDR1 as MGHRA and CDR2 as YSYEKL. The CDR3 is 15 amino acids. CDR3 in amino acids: CASSLVGDVTGELFF. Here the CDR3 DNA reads TGTGCCAGCAGTCTAGTGGGAGATGTCACGGGGGAGCTATTTTTT.

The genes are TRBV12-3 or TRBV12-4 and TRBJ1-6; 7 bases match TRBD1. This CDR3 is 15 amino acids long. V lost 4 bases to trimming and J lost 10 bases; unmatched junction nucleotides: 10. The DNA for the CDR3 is TGTGCCAGCAGTTCCATGACAGGGCTTAACTCACCCCTCCACTTT. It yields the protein CASSSMTGLNSPLHF.

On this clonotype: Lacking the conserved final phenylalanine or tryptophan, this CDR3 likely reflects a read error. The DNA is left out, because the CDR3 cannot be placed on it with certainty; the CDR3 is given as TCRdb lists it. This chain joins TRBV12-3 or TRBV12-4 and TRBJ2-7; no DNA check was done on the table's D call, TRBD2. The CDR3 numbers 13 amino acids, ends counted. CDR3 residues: CASTRREYYEQYS.

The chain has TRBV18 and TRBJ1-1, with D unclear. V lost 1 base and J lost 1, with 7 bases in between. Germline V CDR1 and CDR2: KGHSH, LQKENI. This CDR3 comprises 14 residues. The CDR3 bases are TGTGCCAGCTCACCACAGAATAGGAACACTGAAGCTTTCTTT. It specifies CASSPQNRNTEAFF.

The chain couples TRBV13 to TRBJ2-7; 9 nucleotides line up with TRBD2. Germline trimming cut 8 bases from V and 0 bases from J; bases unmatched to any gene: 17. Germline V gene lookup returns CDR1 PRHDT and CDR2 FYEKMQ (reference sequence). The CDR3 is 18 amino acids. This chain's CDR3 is CASCSPELAGLSSYEQYF. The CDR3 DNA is TGTGCCAGCTGCTCCCCGGAACTAGCGGGCCTTAGCTCCTACGAGCAGTACTTC.

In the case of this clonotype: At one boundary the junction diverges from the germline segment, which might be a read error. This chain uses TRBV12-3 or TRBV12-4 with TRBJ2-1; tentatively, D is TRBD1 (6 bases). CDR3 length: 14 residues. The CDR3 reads CASSKLEGVNEQFF. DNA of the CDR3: TGTGCCAGCAGTAAACTAGAGGGGGTTAATGAACAGTTCTTC.

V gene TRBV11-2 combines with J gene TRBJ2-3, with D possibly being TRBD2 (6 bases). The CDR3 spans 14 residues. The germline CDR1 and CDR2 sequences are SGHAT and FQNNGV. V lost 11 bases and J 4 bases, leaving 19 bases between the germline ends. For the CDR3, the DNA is TGTGCCGAAGGGGCACGGGAGCTCCCAGATACGCAGTATTTT. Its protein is CAEGARELPDTQYF.

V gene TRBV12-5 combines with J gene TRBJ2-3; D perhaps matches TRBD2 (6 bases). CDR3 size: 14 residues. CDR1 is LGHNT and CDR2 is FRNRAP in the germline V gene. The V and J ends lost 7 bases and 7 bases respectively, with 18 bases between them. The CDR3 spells CASADGSLTNTQYF. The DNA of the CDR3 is TGTGCTAGTGCTGACGGGAGCCTTACAAATACGCAGTATTTT.

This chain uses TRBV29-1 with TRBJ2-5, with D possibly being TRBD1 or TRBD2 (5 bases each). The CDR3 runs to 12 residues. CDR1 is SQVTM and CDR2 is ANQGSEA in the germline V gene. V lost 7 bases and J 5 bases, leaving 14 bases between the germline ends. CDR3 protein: CSGWDGEETQYF. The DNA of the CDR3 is TGCAGCGGATGGGACGGGGAGGAGACCCAGTACTTC.

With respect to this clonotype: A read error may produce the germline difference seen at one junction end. For the CDR3, the DNA is TGTGCCGGCAGTCTCCGAGACAGGCCTAACTGTGGCTACACCTTC. Translated, it gives CAGSLRDRPNCGYTF. The chain is built from TRBV12-3 or TRBV12-4 and TRBJ1-2, with D perhaps matching TRBD1 (6 bases). The CDR3 extends over 15 amino acids.

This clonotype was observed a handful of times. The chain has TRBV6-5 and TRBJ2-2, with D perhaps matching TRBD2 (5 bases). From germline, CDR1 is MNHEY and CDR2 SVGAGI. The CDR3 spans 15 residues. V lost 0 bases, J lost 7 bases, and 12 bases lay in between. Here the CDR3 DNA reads TGTGCCAGCAGTTACTCGAGAGGGAGCGGCGGGGAGCTGTTTTTT. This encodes CASSYSRGSGGELFF.

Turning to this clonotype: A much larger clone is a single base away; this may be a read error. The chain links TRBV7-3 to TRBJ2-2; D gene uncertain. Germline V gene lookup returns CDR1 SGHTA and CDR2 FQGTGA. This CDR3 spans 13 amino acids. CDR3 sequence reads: CTSSSFPPGELFF. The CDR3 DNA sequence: TGTACCAGCAGCTCGTTTCCCCCCGGGGAGCTGTTTTTT.

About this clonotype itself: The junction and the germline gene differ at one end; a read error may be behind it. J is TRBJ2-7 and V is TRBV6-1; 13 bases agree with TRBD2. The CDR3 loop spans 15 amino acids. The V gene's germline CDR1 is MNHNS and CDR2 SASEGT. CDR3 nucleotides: TGTACCAGCAGCGAGCGACTAGCGGGAGGCTACGAGCAGTACTTC. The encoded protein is CTSSERLAGGYEQYF.

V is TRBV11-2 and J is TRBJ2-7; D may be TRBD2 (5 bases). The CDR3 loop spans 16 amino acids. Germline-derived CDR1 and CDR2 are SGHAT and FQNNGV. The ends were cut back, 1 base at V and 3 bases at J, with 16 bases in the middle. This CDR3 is CASSLGPGNGIYEQYF. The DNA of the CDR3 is TGTGCCAGCAGCTTAGGTCCGGGGAACGGTATCTACGAGCAGTACTTC.

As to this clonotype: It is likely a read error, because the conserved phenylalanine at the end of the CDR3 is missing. The CDR3 loop reads CASNLNGGDIQYL. In nucleotides, the CDR3 is TGTGCCAGCAATTTAAACGGGGGGGACATTCAGTACCTC. This chain links TRBV12-3 or TRBV12-4 with TRBJ2-4; 8 positions match TRBD2. This CDR3 is built from 13 residues.

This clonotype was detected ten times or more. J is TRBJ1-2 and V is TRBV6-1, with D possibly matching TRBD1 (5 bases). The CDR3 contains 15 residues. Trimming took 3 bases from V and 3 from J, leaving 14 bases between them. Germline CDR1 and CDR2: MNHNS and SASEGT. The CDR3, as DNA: TGTGCCAGCAGTGAGGGGGGGAGAGAGTACTATGGCTACACCTTC. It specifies CASSEGGREYYGYTF.

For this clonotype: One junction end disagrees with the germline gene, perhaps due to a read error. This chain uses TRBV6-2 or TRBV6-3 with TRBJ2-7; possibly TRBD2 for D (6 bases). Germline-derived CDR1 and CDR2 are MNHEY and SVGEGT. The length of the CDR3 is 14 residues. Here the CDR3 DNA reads TGTGCCGGCAGTCCGACTAGTGGGAATTCCGAACAGTACTTC. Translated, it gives CAGSPTSGNSEQYF.